Described below is a single TCR beta chain sequence and its context. This record belongs to a study of blood T cell repertoires in COVID-19. The wider study: T cells, B-cell-depleted T cells, or PBMCs provided the cDNA or gDNA that served as material.

Trimming stripped 2 bases from V and 2 bases from J, with 6 bases between. The germline V gene has CDR1 LGHNA and CDR2 YSLEER. This CDR3 spans 14 amino acids. As originally analysed: Estimation of nucleated cell counts was performed using reference gene primer amplification. Only in-frame clones appear in the TCRdb table, and some are missing; sequencing was by immunoSEQ multiplex PCR. V and J calls and clone size are those listed in that table; D and trimming were worked out from the DNA. The sample yields approximately 200,000 clones, roughly 80% seen once. This TCR derives from a woman in her fifties or sixties who had recovered from COVID-19. The sample consisted of peripheral blood. The rearrangement joins TRBV4-3 to TRBJ2-2, with D possibly matching TRBD2 (5 bases). Written as DNA, the CDR3 is TGCGCCAGCAGCCAACTAGCTAACACCGGGGAGCTGTTTTTT. This encodes CASSQLANTGELFF.